A single sample is the source of the 27 T cell receptor beta chains below, sequenced in a study of molecular identifiers for immune sequencing clone quantification. TCRdb re-derived calls from the PCR reads in MiXCR, one entry per CDR3 protein. The sample consists of approximately 550,000 distinct CDR3 sequences, around 23% of them appearing once. Sequencing used naive CD8+ T cells from blood, with Jurkat cell RNA spiked in. Subset noted: FACS-sorted CD8+CD4-CCR7+CD45RA+ naive T cells. The receptors were gathered from a human donor in good health. Some libraries in this study had Jurkat cell RNA spiked in.

Concerning this clonotype itself: An end of the junction differs from the germline gene, which may be a read error. V usage is TRBV5-5 and J usage is TRBJ2-6, with 9 bases fitting TRBD1. The CDR3 runs 20 residues. Germline V gives CDR1 SGHKS, CDR2 YYEKEE (reference sequence). Here the CDR3 reads CASSFGPSGTGTSEANVLTF. Here the CDR3 DNA reads TGTGCCAGCAGCTTCGGGCCCTCCGGGACAGGGACCTCTGAGGCCAACGTCCTGACTTTC. Full variable domain (missing parts from reference TRBV5-5 and TRBJ2-6): DAGVTQSPTHLIKTRGQQVTLRCSPISGHKSVSWYQQVLGQGPQFIFQYYEKEERGRGNFPDRFSARQFPNYSSELNVNALLLGDSALYLCASSFGPSGTGTSEANVLTFGAGSRLTVL.

In this sample, this clonotype turned up a few times. V is TRBV7-8 and J is TRBJ2-5, with TRBD2 matching 10 bases. V was clipped by 5 bases and J by 3 bases; unmatched bases: 6. Germline V lookup: CDR1 SGHVS, CDR2 FQNEAQ. CDR3 length: 15 residues. CDR3 in amino acids: CASSQGTSEKETQYF. In DNA form, the CDR3 reads TGTGCCAGCAGCCAGGGGACTAGCGAAAAAGAGACCCAGTACTTC.

The chain recombines TRBV7-9 with TRBJ2-3, with 7 bases aligning to TRBD1. V lost 2 bases to trimming and J lost 0 bases; unmatched junction nucleotides: 8. The CDR3 totals 17 residues. From germline, CDR1 is SEHNR and CDR2 FQNEAQ (reference sequence). The CDR3 DNA reads as TGTGCCAGCAGCTTAAGTTTTAGGGGGCCTAGCACAGATACGCAGTATTTT. Translating gives CASSLSFRGPSTDTQYF.

The table lists this clonotype with many counts. The chain uses TRBV24-1 and TRBJ2-3; D gene unclear. Germline V lookup: CDR1 KGHDR, CDR2 SFDVKD. The length of the CDR3 is 14 residues. Trimming removed 4 bases from V and 6 bases from J, with 13 bases in between. CDR3 protein: CATSDQPLTDTQYF. CDR3 coding DNA: TGTGCCACCAGTGACCAACCCTTGACCGATACGCAGTATTTT.

The chain joins TRBV19 to TRBJ1-2; a possible D gene is TRBD1 (5 bases). Germline V gene lookup returns CDR1 LNHDA and CDR2 SQIVND (reference sequence). The CDR3 has 16 amino acids. V was cut by 3 bases and J by 3 bases, with 17 bases left in between. CDR3 in DNA: TGTGCCAGTAGTATCGGTACGCGTGGGGGATACTATGGCTACACCTTC. This gives the protein CASSIGTRGGYYGYTF. Supplemented by reference TRBV19 and TRBJ1-2, the full variable domain reads DGGITQSPKYLFRKEGQNVTLSCEQNLNHDAMYWYRQDPGQGLRLIYYSQIVNDFQKGDIAEGYSVSREKKESFPLTVTSAQKNPTAFYLCASSIGTRGGYYGYTFGSGTRLTVV.

The rearrangement joins TRBV18 to TRBJ2-2; TRBD1 or TRBD2 may be the D gene (5 bases each). Germline loops: CDR1 KGHSH, CDR2 LQKENI. The CDR3 is 15 residues long. V lost 2 bases and J lost 3, with 10 bases in between. The CDR3 here is CASSPEGRDTGELFF. In nucleotides, the CDR3 is TGTGCCAGCTCACCAGAGGGCAGGGACACCGGGGAGCTGTTTTTT.

This clonotype showed up just a few times. The chain links TRBV4-1 to TRBJ2-2; D is uncertain. V gave up 0 bases and J gave up 6 bases, with 2 bases separating them. The germline CDR1 and CDR2 sequences are MGHRA and YSYEKL. The CDR3 extends over 12 amino acids. The CDR3 here is CASSQEPGELFF. The CDR3 DNA reads as TGCGCCAGCAGCCAAGAGCCCGGGGAGCTGTTTTTT.

A single count supports this clonotype. This chain links TRBV30 with TRBJ1-2; TRBD1 might be the D (5 bases). Deletions cut 2 bases from V and 5 bases from J, with 9 bases between. The length of the CDR3 is 12 residues. From germline, CDR1 is GTSNPN and CDR2 SVGIG (reference sequence). The DNA for the CDR3 is TGTGCCTGGAGTACGACAGAGTATGGCTACACCTTC. Translated, it gives CAWSTTEYGYTF.

This chain links TRBV19 with TRBJ2-2; 10 nucleotides line up with TRBD2. The CDR3 has 16 residues. V lost 7 bases to trimming and J lost 6 bases; unmatched junction nucleotides: 11. Looked up from germline, CDR1 is LNHDA and CDR2 is SQIVND (reference sequence). The CDR3 is CASTAASGSWAGELFF. The CDR3 nucleotides read TGTGCCAGTACCGCAGCTAGCGGGAGTTGGGCCGGGGAGCTGTTTTTT. The whole variable domain, remainder taken from reference TRBV19 and TRBJ2-2, is DGGITQSPKYLFRKEGQNVTLSCEQNLNHDAMYWYRQDPGQGLRLIYYSQIVNDFQKGDIAEGYSVSREKKESFPLTVTSAQKNPTAFYLCASTAASGSWAGELFFGEGSRLTVL.

This rearrangement joins TRBV6-5 to TRBJ2-2; D is unclear. The V and J ends lost 1 base and 2 bases respectively, with 8 bases between them. Germline V gene sequence: CDR1 MNHEY, CDR2 SVGAGI. This CDR3 region has 15 residues. The DNA for the CDR3 is TGTGCCAGCAGTTACTGGCAGGAAAACACCGGGGAGCTGTTTTTT. Protein product: CASSYWQENTGELFF.

This clonotype was counted only a few times. The chain employs TRBV12-3 or TRBV12-4 and TRBJ1-5; D remains ambiguous. The ends were cut back, 7 bases at V and 3 bases at J, with 10 bases in the middle. The CDR3 has 13 amino acids. CDR3 protein: CASTDGPNQPQHF. The CDR3, as DNA: TGTGCCAGCACCGACGGTCCCAATCAGCCCCAGCATTTT.

Note on this clonotype: Relative to the germline gene, one junction end is altered; a read error may explain this. J is TRBJ1-1 and V is TRBV5-5; D is unclear. This CDR3 has 14 amino acids. Germline CDR1 reads SGHKS; CDR2 reads YYEKEE (reference sequence). As DNA, the CDR3 is TGTGCCAGCAGCTGGGGAGTAATGAACACTGAAGCTTACTTT. It specifies CASSWGVMNTEAYF.

CDR3 nucleotides: TGCAGTGCTAGAGAGATAGAATCTTGGACTAAAAACATTCAGTACTTC. Protein: CSAREIESWTKNIQYF. The chain carries TRBV20-1 and TRBJ2-4; D might be TRBD2 (5 bases). Germline V CDR1 and CDR2: DFQATT, SNEGSKA (reference sequence). CDR3 length: 16 amino acids. Trimming left V 0 bases short and J 4 bases short, with 16 bases between.

This clonotype was picked up many times. The CDR3 nucleotides are TGCGCCAGCAGCTTCGGCGACAGGGGTGGCGGCACTGAAGCTTTCTTT. This encodes CASSFGDRGGGTEAFF. This chain joins TRBV5-1 and TRBJ1-1; 8 positions match TRBD1. The CDR3 consists of 16 residues. Germline assignment: CDR1 SGHRS and CDR2 YFSETQ. The V segment lost 2 bases and the J segment 4 bases; nucleotides outside the gene matches: 10.

This clonotype was found a few times. The J gene is TRBJ2-1, the V gene TRBV19, with 9 bases aligning to TRBD1. V shed 7 bases, J shed 0 bases, and the junction held 4 bases outside the gene matches. The CDR3 has 15 residues. The germline gives CDR1 LNHDA, CDR2 SQIVND (reference sequence). The CDR3 loop is CASKPGQGSYNEQFF. For the CDR3, the DNA is TGTGCCAGTAAACCGGGACAGGGCTCCTACAATGAGCAGTTCTTC.

This clonotype was observed a few times. The J gene is TRBJ2-1, the V gene TRBV20-1, with 7 bases matching TRBD2. The germline V gene has CDR1 DFQATT and CDR2 SNEGSKA (reference sequence). Trimming took 0 bases from V and 4 from J; bases not matched to a gene: 6. The CDR3 has 15 residues. The CDR3 protein is CSARDHLAVYNEQFF. In DNA, the CDR3 is TGCAGTGCTAGAGATCATCTAGCGGTGTACAATGAGCAGTTCTTC.

Note on this clonotype: A single base separates this from a much larger clone, so it may be a read error. J is TRBJ1-5 and V is TRBV30; no definite D call. The CDR3 extends over 14 amino acids. The germline V gene has CDR1 GTSNPN and CDR2 SVGIG (reference sequence). The CDR3 DNA follows: TGTGCCTGGAGTGTAAGAGATAGCAATCAGCCCCAGCAATTT. Translated: CAWSVRDSNQPQQF. The variable domain in full, completed from reference TRBV30 and TRBJ1-5, reads SQTIHQWPATLVQPVGSPLSLECTVEGTSNPNLYWYRQAAGRGLQLLFYSVGIGQISSEVPQNLSASRPQDRQFILSSKKLLLSDSGFYLCAWSVRDSNQPQQFGDGTRLSIL.

This chain connects TRBV7-2 to TRBJ1-2; 10 positions agree with TRBD1. V gave up 1 base and J gave up 4 bases; unmatched junction bases: 6. CDR3 size: 16 residues. The germline CDR1 and CDR2 sequences are SGHTA and FQGNSA. The CDR3 spells CASSLDKDRGIYGYTF. DNA for the CDR3: TGTGCCAGCAGCTTAGACAAGGACAGGGGGATCTATGGCTACACCTTC.

This clonotype has just a few counts. This chain uses TRBV28 with TRBJ1-2; maybe TRBD1 (5 bases). Trimming removed 7 bases from V and 6 bases from J, with 18 bases in between. This CDR3 has 14 amino acids. Germline CDR1 MDHEN, CDR2 SYDVKM. The CDR3 spells CASIPRDLGHGYTF. For the CDR3, the DNA is TGTGCCAGCATTCCCCGGGACCTCGGCCATGGCTACACCTTC.

This clonotype was picked up many times. The chain is built from TRBV6-1 and TRBJ1-5; D is uncertain. Germline CDR1 reads MNHNS; CDR2 reads SASEGT. The CDR3 has 15 amino acids. Trimming left V 2 bases short and J 0 bases short, with 8 bases between. In DNA form, the CDR3 reads TGTGCCAGCAGTGAATTTGACTATAGCAATCAGCCCCAGCATTTT. Translating it yields CASSEFDYSNQPQHF.

Of note for this clonotype: This may stem from a read error, because a much larger clone lies one nucleotide away. The rearrangement uses TRBV4-3 and TRBJ1-1; D is unclear. Germline V CDR1 and CDR2: LGHNA, YSLEER. The length of the CDR3 is 15 residues. Trimming cost V 1 base and J 1 base, with 10 bases left between them. The CDR3 here is CASSQGVVRNTEAFF. The CDR3 DNA is TGCGCCAGCAGCCAAGGTGTTGTAAGGAACACTGAAGCTTTCTTT.

Notes on this clonotype: A read error is possible here, since a much larger clone lies one base away. This likely comes from a read error, as the CDR3 has no conserved phenylalanine or tryptophan at its end. V is TRBV7-2 and J is TRBJ2-7; 12 bases align to TRBD2. CDR1 and CDR2 (germline): SGHTA, FQGNSA. J lost 3 bases, V lost 4 bases, and 4 bases had no gene match. The CDR3 consists of 15 residues. The CDR3 is CASSSTSGGFYEQYL. CDR3 coding DNA: TGTGCCAGCAGCTCCACTAGCGGGGGGTTCTACGAGCAGTACCTC.

This clonotype occurred many times. The genes are TRBV7-9 and TRBJ2-3, with 8 bases identical to TRBD2. V shed 4 bases and J 0 bases; nucleotides not matched to a gene: 9. Germline assignment: CDR1 SEHNR and CDR2 FQNEAQ (reference sequence). The CDR3 covers 17 residues. The CDR3 region is CASSSRVSGTSTDTQYF. The CDR3 DNA reads as TGTGCCAGCAGCTCCCGAGTTAGCGGGACCAGCACAGATACGCAGTATTTT.

This clonotype showed up just a few times. CDR3 loop: CSVQTGEGLYEQYF. As DNA, the CDR3 is TGCAGCGTACAGACAGGGGAGGGTTTATACGAGCAGTACTTC. This chain connects TRBV29-1 to TRBJ2-7; a possible D gene is TRBD1 (8 bases). Per the germline V gene, CDR1 is SQVTM and CDR2 is ANQGSEA. The CDR3 length is 14 residues. Trimming took 6 bases from V and 4 from J, leaving 19 bases between them.

This clonotype was recorded a few times. V is TRBV6-2 or TRBV6-3 and J is TRBJ1-2; TRBD1 agrees at 10 bases. The CDR3 runs to 15 residues. Trimming at V came to 6 bases and at J to 4 bases, leaving 8 bases not matched to a gene. Germline assignment: CDR1 MNHEY and CDR2 SVGEGT. In nucleotides, the CDR3 is TGTGCCAGCAGACGCATGACAGGGGGCGGCTATGGCTACACCTTC. It is translated as CASRRMTGGGYGYTF.

This clonotype was picked up many times. The genes are TRBV7-2 and TRBJ2-1; 9 nucleotides align to TRBD2. This CDR3 is built from 17 residues. Per the germline V gene, CDR1 is SGHTA and CDR2 is FQGNSA. The J segment lost 0 bases and the V segment lost 1 base, leaving 4 bases of the junction unmatched. The CDR3 DNA follows: TGTGCCAGCAGCTTAGTTGCGGGAGGGAGCTCCTACAATGAGCAGTTCTTC. Its translation is CASSLVAGGSSYNEQFF.

This clonotype has only a few counts. This sequence joins TRBV3-1 and TRBJ1-1; D unclear. The CDR3 contains 15 residues. Germline V gene data show CDR1 as LGHDT and CDR2 as YNNKEL (reference sequence). Trimming took off 1 base at V and 6 bases at J, with 15 bases between the two ends. The CDR3 region is CASSQGVYMAAEAFF. In DNA form, the CDR3 reads TGTGCCAGCAGCCAAGGGGTTTATATGGCAGCTGAAGCTTTCTTT.